The 30 T cell receptor beta chains listed next were all sequenced from one sample in a study of memory CD4+ T cells and cytomegalovirus serostatus. The table came from immunoSEQ multiplex PCR; TCRdb's copy has only in-frame clones and leaves some out. This sample has some 49,000 clones, with under 80% found just once. The sort gate was single viable CD3+CD4+CD8-CD45RO+ cells for memory CD4+ T cells. The sequenced sample was memory CD4+ T cells from blood. Receptor source: an adult in good health and CMV-seronegative.

The chain joins TRBV5-3 to TRBJ1-5; a weak D match, TRBD1 (6 bases). TRBV5-3 is given ORF status, its function remaining uncertain. The CDR3 totals 14 residues. Between the trimmed V and J ends, which lost 4 bases and 7 bases, there was a span of 15 bases. Written as DNA, the CDR3 is TGTGCCAGAAGCCGAACAGGGAAAATACAGCCCCAGCATTTT. Its translation is CARSRTGKIQPQHF.

The genes are TRBV4-3 and TRBJ2-1; D possibly uses TRBD1 or TRBD2 (6 bases each). There are 18 residues in the CDR3. Deletions cut 4 bases from V and 1 base from J, with 20 bases between. Per the germline V gene, CDR1 is LGHNA and CDR2 is YSLEER. The CDR3 nucleotides read TGCGCCAGCAGCCGCGTCTTGGGCGGGACACCTTCCTACAATGAGCAGTTCTTC. The encoded protein is CASSRVLGGTPSYNEQFF.

The genes are TRBV4-1 and TRBJ2-7, with TRBD1 as a possible D gene (6 bases). CDR1 and CDR2 from the germline V gene are MGHRA and YSYEKL. The V gene lost 6 bases and the J gene lost 3 bases, with 12 bases spanning the gap. This CDR3 has 13 residues. The CDR3 loop is CASSRQVFYEQYF. The DNA of the CDR3 is TGCGCCAGCAGTCGACAGGTCTTCTACGAGCAGTACTTC.

This rearrangement joins TRBV10-3 to TRBJ1-2; D is undetermined. The CDR3 runs 11 residues. Germline-derived CDR1 and CDR2 are ENHRY and SYGVKD. Deletions cut 7 bases from V and 5 bases from J, with 8 bases between. The CDR3 sequence: CAITSGYGYTF. CDR3 bases: TGTGCCATCACCTCGGGGTATGGCTACACCTTC.

The genes are TRBV5-6 and TRBJ1-3; D is unclear. Between the trimmed V and J ends, which lost 2 bases and 0 bases, there was a span of 18 bases. Germline CDR1 is SGHDT and CDR2 is YYEEEE. CDR3 size: 18 residues. The DNA for the CDR3 is TGTGCCAGCAGCTTCCGACTTGCCGCCCTCCTCTCTGGAAACACCATATATTTT. It translates to CASSFRLAALLSGNTIYF.

For the CDR3, the DNA is TGTGCTAGTGGTTTGGTAAGAGCGGGGGTCACAGATACGCAGTATTTT. Its protein product is CASGLVRAGVTDTQYF. The gene calls are TRBV12-5 and TRBJ2-3; 8 positions agree with TRBD2. V trimming: 0 bases; J trimming: 2 bases; junction bases outside the gene matches: 4. The CDR3 is made up of 16 amino acids. The V gene's germline CDR1 is LGHNT and CDR2 FRNRAP.

The gene calls are TRBV6-5 and TRBJ2-1, with TRBD1 matching over 8 bases. CDR1 and CDR2 (germline): MNHEY, SVGAGI. The length of the CDR3 is 14 residues. The junction had 10 bases not matched to a gene; V was cut back by 7 bases and J by 8 bases. The CDR3 sequence: CASTTGTGRDEQFF. In nucleotides, the CDR3 is TGTGCCAGCACCACCGGGACAGGACGTGATGAGCAGTTCTTC.

The chain recombines TRBV30 with TRBJ1-4; D is undetermined. The V gene lost 5 bases and the J gene lost 7 bases, with 14 bases spanning the gap. Per germline, CDR1 GTSNPN and CDR2 SVGIG (reference sequence). The CDR3 sequence is 13 residues long. DNA of the CDR3: TGTGCCTGGTCAGGCCTCATGGGTGAAAAACTGTTTTTT. Amino acids: CAWSGLMGEKLFF. The variable domain in full, with the rest retrieved from reference TRBV30 and TRBJ1-4, is SQTIHQWPATLVQPVGSPLSLECTVEGTSNPNLYWYRQAAGRGLQLLFYSVGIGQISSEVPQNLSASRPQDRQFILSSKKLLLSDSGFYLCAWSGLMGEKLFFGSGTQLSVL.

This clone was counted a few times. Other nucleotide sequences from this sample produce the same CDR3. The chain links TRBV28 to TRBJ1-2, with D uncertain. The length of the CDR3 is 12 residues. The germline gives CDR1 MDHEN, CDR2 SYDVKM. The V end was cut by 5 bases, the J end by 0 bases, with 4 bases between. In DNA form, the CDR3 reads TGTGCCAGCAGTCTGTCTAACTATGGCTACACCTTC. Translation gives CASSLSNYGYTF.

This sequence joins TRBV7-9 and TRBJ1-5; 8 bases are shared with TRBD1. V trimming: 6 bases; J trimming: 4 bases; junction bases outside the gene matches: 8. This CDR3 region has 15 residues. The germline CDR1 and CDR2 sequences are SEHNR and FQNEAQ (reference sequence). The CDR3 DNA reads TGTGCCAGCAGGTCAGGGGGCGCCGATAATCAGCCCCAGCATTTT. This translates into CASRSGGADNQPQHF.

The rearrangement joins TRBV29-1 to TRBJ1-2; maybe TRBD1 (5 bases). The CDR3 length is 13 residues. The V end was cut by 5 bases, the J end by 3 bases, with 13 bases between. The germline V gene encodes CDR1 SQVTM and CDR2 ANQGSEA. CDR3 coding DNA: TGCAGCGTTACCACACGGGGCTACTATGGCTACACCTTC. Translation gives CSVTTRGYYGYTF.

The CDR3 sequence is CASSMLAGGITDTQYF. The DNA for the CDR3 is TGTGCCAGTAGTATGTTGGCAGGAGGGATCACAGATACGCAGTATTTT. V and J are TRBV19 and TRBJ2-3; possibly TRBD2 for D (6 bases). This CDR3 has 16 amino acids. Germline V lookup: CDR1 LNHDA, CDR2 SQIVND (reference sequence). V lost 3 bases and J lost 2, with 15 bases in between.

The genes are TRBV7-3 and TRBJ2-5; tentative D call: TRBD1 (6 bases). V was cut by 1 base and J by 6 bases, with 9 bases left in between. Germline CDR1 reads SGHTA; CDR2 reads FQGTGA. The CDR3 extends over 13 amino acids. CDR3 bases: TGTGCCAGCAGCTTAAACAGGGACCAGACCCAGTACTTC. This translates into CASSLNRDQTQYF.

V gene TRBV7-2 combines with J gene TRBJ1-6; TRBD1 matches at 7 bases. Germline CDR1 is SGHTA and CDR2 is FQGNSA. Trimming cost V 4 bases and J 7 bases; bases outside gene matches: 7. The CDR3 loop spans 15 amino acids. The CDR3 sequence is CASSSARQGNSPLHF. In DNA form, the CDR3 reads TGTGCCAGCAGCTCTGCCCGACAGGGAAATTCACCCCTCCACTTT.

The genes are TRBV7-2 and TRBJ1-6; TRBD1 aligns across 9 bases. The CDR3 is made up of 15 amino acids. Germline V gene data show CDR1 as SGHTA and CDR2 as FQGNSA. V lost 3 bases and J lost 6; bases outside the gene matches: 3. CDR3: CASSFTGGLNSPLHF. The CDR3, as DNA: TGTGCCAGCAGCTTCACAGGGGGCCTTAATTCACCCCTCCACTTT.

DNA for the CDR3: TGTGCCAGCAGTTCGGGACAGGGGTATGAGCAGTTCTTC. Amino acid sequence: CASSSGQGYEQFF. The chain carries TRBV27 and TRBJ2-1, with TRBD1 identical over 10 bases. In germline, CDR1 is MNHEY, CDR2 SMNVEV (reference sequence). This CDR3 is built from 13 residues. V shed 4 bases and J 8 bases; nucleotides not matched to a gene: 2.

The gene calls are TRBV30 and TRBJ2-5; D is unclear. Germline V CDR1 and CDR2: GTSNPN, SVGIG (reference sequence). The CDR3 spans 14 residues. V lost 1 base and J lost 7, with 16 bases in between. CDR3 bases: TGTGCCTGGAGTGAGTCCGCGGCAGGTGGGACCCAGTACTTC. The encoded protein is CAWSESAAGGTQYF.

The J gene is TRBJ2-7, the V gene TRBV28, with D uncertain. The V end was cut by 0 bases, the J end by 2 bases, with 11 bases between. In germline, CDR1 is MDHEN, CDR2 SYDVKM. The CDR3 loop spans 15 amino acids. CDR3 sequence: CASSLWDQVAYEQYF. In DNA form, the CDR3 reads TGTGCCAGCAGTTTATGGGACCAGGTCGCCTACGAGCAGTACTTC.

The chain has TRBV5-1 and TRBJ2-1; D unresolved. The CDR3 loop spans 16 amino acids. CDR1 and CDR2 (germline): SGHRS, YFSETQ. Trimming cost V 0 bases and J 7 bases, with 17 bases left between them. CDR3 region: CASSLASDSGSNEQFF. The CDR3, as DNA: TGCGCCAGCAGCTTGGCCTCTGATTCCGGTAGTAATGAGCAGTTCTTC.

This chain uses TRBV28 with TRBJ2-6; weak D call: TRBD1 (6 bases). The V gene lost 6 bases and the J gene lost 1 base, with 10 bases spanning the gap. This CDR3 has 15 amino acids. Germline CDR1 MDHEN, CDR2 SYDVKM. The CDR3 sequence: CASSSTGSGANVLTF. Here the CDR3 DNA reads TGTGCCAGCAGCAGCACAGGGTCTGGGGCCAACGTCCTGACTTTC.

The chain carries TRBV27 and TRBJ2-3; 8 bases align to TRBD2. Germline loops: CDR1 MNHEY, CDR2 SMNVEV (reference sequence). This CDR3 contains 15 residues. The junction had 8 bases not matched to a gene; V was cut back by 4 bases and J by 5 bases. For the CDR3, the DNA is TGTGCCAGCAGTTATAGCGGGGCTCCGGGAGATACGCAGTATTTT. It codes for CASSYSGAPGDTQYF.

The rearrangement uses TRBV4-3 and TRBJ1-2; D is undetermined. This CDR3 has 15 amino acids. From germline, CDR1 is LGHNA and CDR2 YSLEER. The V gene lost 6 bases and the J gene lost 0 bases, with 14 bases spanning the gap. Written as DNA, the CDR3 is TGCGCCAGCAGTCCCTCTACTGTAGCTAACTATGGCTACACCTTC. Protein sequence: CASSPSTVANYGYTF.

In this sample, this clone turned up once. The J gene is TRBJ2-3, the V gene TRBV11-2, with TRBD2 matching over 8 bases. Germline CDR1 reads SGHAT; CDR2 reads FQNNGV. With V trimmed by 5 bases and J by 1 base, 8 bases remained unmatched. The CDR3 contains 16 residues. Written as DNA, the CDR3 is TGTGCCAGCAGCCGAGGGGCCGGGGGGGGCACAGATACGCAGTATTTT. Translated, it gives CASSRGAGGGTDTQYF.

This clone has a handful of counts. This rearrangement joins TRBV29-1 to TRBJ2-1, with TRBD2 matching over 8 bases. This CDR3 is 14 amino acids long. After removal of 5 bases from V and 6 bases from J, the junction contained 9 bases not matched to a gene. Germline CDR1 SQVTM, CDR2 ANQGSEA. CDR3 protein: CSVFSGLGSNEQFF. As DNA, the CDR3 is TGCAGCGTTTTCTCGGGACTAGGGTCCAATGAGCAGTTCTTC.

The chain is built from TRBV7-3 and TRBJ2-1, with TRBD2 matching over 12 bases. Trimming at V came to 1 base and at J to 8 bases, leaving 15 bases not matched to a gene. The CDR3 contains 19 residues. The germline CDR1 and CDR2 sequences are SGHTA and FQGTGA. CDR3 in DNA: TGTGCCAGCAGCTTAAAGACTAGCGGGGGCCCGAGAATAGATTATGAGCAGTTCTTC. Amino acids: CASSLKTSGGPRIDYEQFF. Together with reference TRBV7-3 and TRBJ2-1, the CDR3 gives the full variable domain: GAGVSQTPSNKVTEKGKYVELRCDPISGHTALYWYRQSLGQGPEFLIYFQGTGAADDSGLPNDRFFAVRPEGSVSTLKIQRTERGDSAVYLCASSLKTSGGPRIDYEQFFGPGTRLTVL.

This clone was picked up a small number of times. The CDR3 loop is CASSPGLVGGYTF. The CDR3 nucleotides are TGTGCCAGCAGCCCGGGGCTAGTAGGAGGCTACACCTTC. The J gene is TRBJ1-2, the V gene TRBV9; D may be TRBD1 (5 bases). Germline assignment: CDR1 SGDLS and CDR2 YYNGEE. Trimming pared 4 bases from V and 8 bases from J, leaving 15 bases between. The CDR3 runs 13 residues. Full variable domain (remainder filled in from reference TRBV9 and TRBJ1-2): DSGVTQTPKHLITATGQRVTLRCSPRSGDLSVYWYQQSLDQGLQFLIQYYNGEERAKGNILERFSAQQFPDLHSELNLSSLELGDSALYFCASSPGLVGGYTFGSGTRLTVV.

The chain recombines TRBV11-2 with TRBJ2-7; D unresolved. Looked up from germline, CDR1 is SGHAT and CDR2 is FQNNGV. The CDR3 covers 15 residues. The V and J ends lost 5 bases and 1 base respectively, with 15 bases between them. The CDR3 DNA sequence: TGTGCCAGCAGCGCCATCTCGGCCGTATCCTACGAGCAGTACTTC. As protein: CASSAISAVSYEQYF.

This clone was recorded once. The chain recombines TRBV6-5 with TRBJ1-4, with D possibly being TRBD1 (6 bases). This CDR3 contains 14 residues. CDR1 is MNHEY, CDR2 SVGAGI, per germline. V was clipped by 5 bases and J by 0 bases, with 7 bases between them. The CDR3 loop reads CASSRTATNEKLFF. CDR3 bases: TGTGCCAGCAGTCGGACAGCAACTAATGAAAAACTGTTTTTT.

The chain employs TRBV27 and TRBJ1-1; possibly TRBD1 for D (5 bases). Trimming pared 6 bases from V and 2 bases from J, leaving 25 bases between. This CDR3 is 18 amino acids long. Germline V gene lookup returns CDR1 MNHEY and CDR2 SMNVEV (reference sequence). The CDR3 DNA reads TGTGCCAGCAGGTTCCGGGGTGGCGCTCTTGGGGGAAACACTGAAGCTTTCTTT. Translating gives CASRFRGGALGGNTEAFF.

This chain links TRBV28 with TRBJ1-5; TRBD1 is a possible D gene (5 bases). Looked up from germline, CDR1 is MDHEN and CDR2 is SYDVKM. V was shortened by 8 bases and J by 7 bases, with 15 bases between the two germline ends. The CDR3 is 13 amino acids. CDR3 residues: CASSSGTLQPQHF. The CDR3 DNA follows: TGTGCCAGCTCCTCTGGGACTCTACAGCCCCAGCATTTT.